The 29 T cell receptor beta chains listed next were all sequenced from one sample in a study of OX40 agonist ivuxolimab in advanced cancers. Method: immunoSEQ multiplex PCR; TCRdb's copy keeps in-frame clones and lacks some. This table holds around 40,000 clones, approximately 90% found once. The material was CD4+ or CD8+ T cells sorted from blood, obtained in a trial of the OX40 agonist ivuxolimab. The receptors stem from an adult with an advanced solid tumor such as melanoma, head and neck, liver or kidney cancer.

This chain links TRBV19 with TRBJ1-5; TRBD1 might be the D (5 bases). V was pared by 6 bases and J by 5 bases, with 8 bases between. Germline-derived CDR1 and CDR2 are LNHDA and SQIVND (reference sequence). The CDR3 has 12 amino acids. The DNA for the CDR3 is TGTGCCAGTAGCAGAGGGGATCAGCCCCAGCATTTT. This translates into CASSRGDQPQHF.

The chain links TRBV29-1 to TRBJ1-1; 12 bases are a match to TRBD1. The trim removed 7 bases at V and 5 bases at J, leaving 5 bases unmatched. CDR3 length equals 13 residues. Germline assignment: CDR1 SQVTM and CDR2 ANQGSEA. CDR3 region: CSAGTGGLTEAFF. CDR3 sequence (DNA): TGCAGCGCGGGGACAGGGGGCTTAACTGAAGCTTTCTTT.

This chain's CDR3 is CASSWEGTDTDTQYF. The CDR3 DNA is TGTGCCAGCAGCTGGGAGGGAACTGACACAGATACGCAGTATTTT. The rearrangement joins TRBV7-9 to TRBJ2-3; 7 nucleotides match TRBD2. Germline loops: CDR1 SEHNR, CDR2 FQNEAQ (reference sequence). V gave up 4 bases and J gave up 2 bases; unmatched junction bases: 6. This CDR3 has 15 amino acids.

The chain couples TRBV11-2 to TRBJ1-1; D unclear. The V gene lost 1 base and the J gene lost 5 bases, with 17 bases spanning the gap. Per germline, CDR1 SGHAT and CDR2 FQNNGV. The CDR3 is 16 amino acids. In DNA form, the CDR3 reads TGTGCCAGCAGCTTAGCTGGAGGTCAATTGAGGACTGAAGCTTTCTTT. Amino acid sequence: CASSLAGGQLRTEAFF. The whole variable domain, filled in from reference TRBV11-2 and TRBJ1-1, reads EAGVAQSPRYKIIEKRQSVAFWCNPISGHATLYWYQQILGQGPKLLIQFQNNGVVDDSQLPKDRFSAERLKGVDSTLKIQPAKLEDSAVYLCASSLAGGQLRTEAFFGQGTRLTVV.

The chain links TRBV6-1 to TRBJ2-7, with a weak D call TRBD2 (6 bases). CDR1 is MNHNS and CDR2 is SASEGT in the germline V gene. The V end was cut by 2 bases, the J end by 7 bases, with 15 bases between. The length of the CDR3 is 14 residues. In DNA form, the CDR3 reads TGTGCCAGCAGTGAATACGACCTAGCGTGGGAGCAGTACTTC. Amino acids: CASSEYDLAWEQYF.

This sequence joins TRBV27 and TRBJ1-2; tentative D call: TRBD1 (6 bases). The CDR3 length is 19 residues. CDR1 MNHEY and CDR2 SMNVEV come from the germline V gene (reference sequence). The germline V and J ends were trimmed by 3 bases and 0 bases, with 23 bases remaining between them. In nucleotides, the CDR3 is TGTGCCAGCAGTTTCCCCTCTTACAGGGCCTCGTTAGCTAACTATGGCTACACCTTC. This gives the protein CASSFPSYRASLANYGYTF.

The chain combines TRBV7-2 with TRBJ2-3, with D possibly being TRBD1 (5 bases). V was pared by 1 base and J by 4 bases, with 18 bases between. The germline gives CDR1 SGHTA, CDR2 FQGNSA. The CDR3 consists of 17 residues. The DNA of the CDR3 is TGTGCCAGCAGCTTAGAAGATGGGGCGCAGGATGCAGATACGCAGTATTTT. Its translation: CASSLEDGAQDADTQYF. The full variable domain, rest sourced from reference TRBV7-2 and TRBJ2-3, is GAGVSQSPSNKVTEKGKDVELRCDPISGHTALYWYRQSLGQGLEFLIYFQGNSAPDKSGLPSDRFSAERTGGSVSTLTIQRTQQEDSAVYLCASSLEDGAQDADTQYFGPGTRLTVL.

The chain is built from TRBV2 and TRBJ1-1; 8 bases map to TRBD1. Losses at the gene ends were 8 bases for V and 5 bases for J; bases not matched to a gene: 7. Germline V gene lookup returns CDR1 SNHLY and CDR2 FYNNEI. The CDR3 runs 13 residues. This CDR3 is CASLTGDATEAFF. The CDR3, as DNA: TGTGCCAGCTTGACAGGGGATGCGACTGAAGCTTTCTTT.

The chain carries TRBV6-5 and TRBJ1-2; a weak D match, TRBD1 (6 bases). CDR1 and CDR2 from the germline V gene are MNHEY and SVGAGI. The V end was cut by 2 bases, the J end by 8 bases, with 18 bases between. This CDR3 contains 15 residues. The chain's CDR3 is CASSYSRGAGAGYTF. CDR3 sequence (DNA): TGTGCCAGCAGTTACAGTCGCGGGGCAGGGGCCGGCTACACCTTC.

The V gene is TRBV27, the J gene TRBJ2-7, with a weak D call TRBD1 (6 bases). Trimming took 4 bases from V and 1 from J, leaving 11 bases between them. The CDR3 is 14 amino acids. Germline V gives CDR1 MNHEY, CDR2 SMNVEV (reference sequence). The CDR3 DNA sequence: TGTGCCAGCAGTTCCGGGACACAATCCTACGAGCAGTACTTC. Protein: CASSSGTQSYEQYF.

The chain employs TRBV19 and TRBJ2-7; 8 positions agree with TRBD1. Germline values: CDR1 LNHDA, CDR2 SQIVND (reference sequence). This CDR3 is 14 amino acids long. V dropped 6 bases and J dropped 2; count of bases not matched to a gene: 6. CDR3 residues: CASSWTGTPYEQYF. In DNA form, the CDR3 reads TGTGCCAGTAGCTGGACAGGGACGCCCTACGAGCAGTACTTC. The whole variable domain, filled in from reference TRBV19 and TRBJ2-7, reads DGGITQSPKYLFRKEGQNVTLSCEQNLNHDAMYWYRQDPGQGLRLIYYSQIVNDFQKGDIAEGYSVSREKKESFPLTVTSAQKNPTAFYLCASSWTGTPYEQYFGPGTRLTVT.

The V gene is TRBV7-9, the J gene TRBJ2-1; no definite D call. Per germline, CDR1 SEHNR and CDR2 FQNEAQ (reference sequence). The CDR3 runs to 10 residues. V shed 1 base and J shed 15 bases, with 7 bases lying between them. The DNA of the CDR3 is TGTGCCAGCAGCTTAGGAGTGGTGTTCTTC. Protein sequence: CASSLGVVFF.

This clone was seen just once. The CDR3: CATRTSGRTGELFF. CDR3 nucleotide sequence: TGTGCCACCCGGACTAGCGGGAGAACCGGGGAGCTGTTTTTT. V usage is TRBV19 and J usage is TRBJ2-2; 13 bases are a match to TRBD2. Per germline, CDR1 LNHDA and CDR2 SQIVND (reference sequence). The ends lost 10 bases at V and 5 bases at J; junction bases unmatched: 4. This CDR3 region has 14 residues.

V usage is TRBV27 and J usage is TRBJ2-2; TRBD1 aligns across 8 bases. The CDR3 spans 16 residues. Trimming at V came to 10 bases and at J to 6 bases, leaving 16 bases not matched to a gene. From germline, CDR1 is MNHEY and CDR2 SMNVEV (reference sequence). CDR3 in amino acids: CATNPSGGASAGELFF. In nucleotides, the CDR3 is TGTGCCACCAACCCCTCAGGGGGCGCGTCAGCCGGGGAGCTGTTTTTT.

The chain joins TRBV5-1 to TRBJ1-1; D is unresolved. CDR1 is SGHRS and CDR2 is YFSETQ in the germline V gene. Trimming took off 7 bases at V and 0 bases at J, with 16 bases between the two ends. The CDR3 has 15 amino acids. For the CDR3, the DNA is TGCGCCAGCGCCGGCCCAGGCAGAATGAACACTGAAGCTTTCTTT. Protein: CASAGPGRMNTEAFF. Together with reference TRBV5-1 and TRBJ1-1, the CDR3 gives the full variable domain: KAGVTQTPRYLIKTRGQQVTLSCSPISGHRSVSWYQQTPGQGLQFLFEYFSETQRNKGNFPGRFSGRQFSNSRSEMNVSTLELGDSALYLCASAGPGRMNTEAFFGQGTRLTVV.

The gene calls are TRBV6-5 and TRBJ2-7; D may be TRBD1 or TRBD2 (5 bases each). CDR1 is MNHEY and CDR2 is SVGAGI in the germline V gene. The CDR3 consists of 13 residues. The germline V and J ends were trimmed by 7 bases and 5 bases, with 15 bases remaining between them. The CDR3 region is CASKAGRGDEQYF. The CDR3 region has the DNA TGTGCCAGCAAGGCAGGGCGAGGGGACGAGCAGTACTTC.

This chain links TRBV5-1 with TRBJ1-6; TRBD1 agrees at 7 bases. Per the germline V gene, CDR1 is SGHRS and CDR2 is YFSETQ. V lost 4 bases, J lost 6 bases, and 7 bases stayed unmatched. The CDR3 totals 15 residues. CDR3 coding DNA: TGCGCCAGCAGCGCGAGGGGGCCCGTTAATTCACCCCTCCACTTT. Protein: CASSARGPVNSPLHF.

This clone was detected once. The chain joins TRBV27 to TRBJ2-7; D possibly matches TRBD1 or TRBD2 (5 bases each). The germline gives CDR1 MNHEY, CDR2 SMNVEV (reference sequence). V lost 3 bases, J lost 0 bases, and 12 bases lay in between. This CDR3 has 15 residues. Written as DNA, the CDR3 is TGTGCCAGCAGTTTGGGGCCGGGGACCTCCTACGAGCAGTACTTC. Its translation: CASSLGPGTSYEQYF.

About this clone: Relative to the germline gene, one junction end is altered; a read error may explain this. V usage is TRBV10-3 and J usage is TRBJ1-2, with D perhaps TRBD1 (5 bases). The CDR3 extends over 15 amino acids. CDR1 ENHRY and CDR2 SYGVKD come from the germline V gene. CDR3 DNA: TGTGCCAGCAGTGAATCCGGGGCGATTGACTATGGCTACACCTTC. This encodes CASSESGAIDYGYTF.

This rearrangement joins TRBV5-4 to TRBJ2-7, with D unresolved. Germline V gene lookup returns CDR1 SGHNT and CDR2 YYREEE (reference sequence). V was clipped by 4 bases and J by 2 bases, with 16 bases between them. The CDR3 contains 15 residues. CDR3 sequence reads: CASSRAAENTYEQYF. The DNA for the CDR3 is TGTGCCAGCAGCCGAGCTGCCGAAAACACCTACGAGCAGTACTTC.

This clone appeared a few times. The chain combines TRBV4-2 with TRBJ2-5; the D is unclear. CDR3 size: 13 residues. V shed 5 bases and J shed 2 bases, with 9 bases lying between them. The germline gives CDR1 LGHNA, CDR2 YNFKEQ. The DNA for the CDR3 is TGTGCCAGCAGCTTGGTACAGCAAGAGACCCAGTACTTC. Protein product: CASSLVQQETQYF.

This chain links TRBV7-8 with TRBJ2-7, with D perhaps being TRBD1 or TRBD2 (5 bases each). Germline V gene sequence: CDR1 SGHVS, CDR2 FQNEAQ. Between the trimmed V and J ends, which lost 4 bases and 3 bases, there was a span of 10 bases. This CDR3 spans 13 amino acids. Here the CDR3 reads CASSSGRDYEQYF. The CDR3, as DNA: TGTGCCAGCAGCTCGGGACGAGACTACGAGCAGTACTTC.

The rearrangement joins TRBV2 to TRBJ2-6, with a possible D match to TRBD1 (6 bases). Germline V CDR1 and CDR2: SNHLY, FYNNEI. The CDR3 sequence is 18 residues long. The germline V and J ends were trimmed by 4 bases and 3 bases, with 19 bases remaining between them. The CDR3: CASSAVGRGRSGANVLTF. CDR3 bases: TGTGCCAGCAGTGCGGTGGGCAGGGGTAGGAGTGGGGCCAACGTCCTGACTTTC.

The rearrangement uses TRBV27 and TRBJ2-1; 7 nucleotides align to TRBD2. Germline V gene lookup returns CDR1 MNHEY and CDR2 SMNVEV (reference sequence). Trimming removed 7 bases from V and 2 bases from J; junction bases left unmatched: 5. The CDR3 spans 14 residues. CDR3 loop: CASKPAGPYNEQFF. The CDR3 region has the DNA TGTGCCAGCAAACCAGCGGGGCCCTACAATGAGCAGTTCTTC.

This chain links TRBV4-1 with TRBJ2-3; TRBD2 is a possible D gene (5 bases). The CDR3 totals 16 residues. V was shortened by 3 bases and J by 2 bases, with 15 bases between the two germline ends. From germline, CDR1 is MGHRA and CDR2 YSYEKL. The CDR3 protein is CASSHRPGESTDTQYF. Here the CDR3 DNA reads TGCGCCAGCAGCCATCGCCCCGGGGAATCCACAGATACGCAGTATTTT.

This chain joins TRBV7-2 and TRBJ2-1; TRBD1 or TRBD2 may be the D gene (5 bases each). There are 15 residues in the CDR3. The ends were cut back, 4 bases at V and 3 bases at J, with 13 bases in the middle. Germline CDR1 is SGHTA and CDR2 is FQGNSA. The CDR3 DNA follows: TGTGCCAGCAGCTGGGACCTTTACGGCTACAATGAGCAGTTCTTC. It is translated as CASSWDLYGYNEQFF.

This chain uses TRBV19 with TRBJ2-7; 8 nucleotides match TRBD1. Trimming removed 5 bases from V and 3 bases from J; junction bases left unmatched: 6. This CDR3 contains 14 residues. Germline-derived CDR1 and CDR2 are LNHDA and SQIVND (reference sequence). The CDR3 nucleotides read TGTGCCAGTAGTTACGGGACAGGTCACTACGAGCAGTACTTC. This codes for CASSYGTGHYEQYF.

The gene calls are TRBV5-5 and TRBJ2-1, with D maybe TRBD1 (6 bases). V lost 4 bases, J lost 7 bases, and 12 bases lay in between. The CDR3 length is 13 residues. Germline assignment: CDR1 SGHKS and CDR2 YYEKEE (reference sequence). CDR3 in DNA: TGTGCCAGCAGCCCCTGGGGACAAAATGAGCAGTTCTTC. Translating it yields CASSPWGQNEQFF.

This sequence joins TRBV6-6 and TRBJ1-1, with 7 bases aligning to TRBD1. Germline CDR1 MNHNY, CDR2 SVGAGI (reference sequence). After removal of 4 bases from V and 10 bases from J, the junction contained 6 bases not matched to a gene. The CDR3 loop spans 12 amino acids. As DNA, the CDR3 is TGTGCCAGCAGTTTCCCGACAGGGACAGCTTTCTTT. Its protein product is CASSFPTGTAFF.